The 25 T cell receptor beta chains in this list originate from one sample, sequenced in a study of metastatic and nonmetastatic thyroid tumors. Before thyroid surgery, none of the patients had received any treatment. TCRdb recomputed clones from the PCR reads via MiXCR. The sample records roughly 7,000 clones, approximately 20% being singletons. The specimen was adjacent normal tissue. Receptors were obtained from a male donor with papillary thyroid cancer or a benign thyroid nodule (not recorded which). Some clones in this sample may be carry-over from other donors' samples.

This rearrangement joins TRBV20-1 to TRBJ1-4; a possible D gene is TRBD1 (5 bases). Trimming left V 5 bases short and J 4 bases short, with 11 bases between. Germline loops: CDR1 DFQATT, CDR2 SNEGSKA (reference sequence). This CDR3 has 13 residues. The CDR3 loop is CSAPGRINEKLFF. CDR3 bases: TGCAGTGCTCCGGGACGGATTAATGAAAAACTGTTTTTT.

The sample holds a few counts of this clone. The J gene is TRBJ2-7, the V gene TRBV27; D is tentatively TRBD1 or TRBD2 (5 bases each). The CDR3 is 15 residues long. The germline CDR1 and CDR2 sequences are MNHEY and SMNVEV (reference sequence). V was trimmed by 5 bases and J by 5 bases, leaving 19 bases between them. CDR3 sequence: CASSRTGTSLHEQYF. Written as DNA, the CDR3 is TGTGCCAGCAGTCGTACCGGGACCAGCCTTCACGAGCAGTACTTC.

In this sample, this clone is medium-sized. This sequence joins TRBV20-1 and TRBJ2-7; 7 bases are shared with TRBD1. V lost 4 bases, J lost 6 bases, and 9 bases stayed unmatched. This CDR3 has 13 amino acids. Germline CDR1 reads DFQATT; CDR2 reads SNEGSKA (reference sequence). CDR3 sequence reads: CSAIPTGKGEQYF. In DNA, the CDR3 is TGCAGTGCTATCCCGACAGGGAAGGGCGAGCAGTACTTC.

The CDR3 DNA reads as TGTGCCAGCAGCAAGGAGAACACTGAAGCTTTCTTT. As protein: CASSKENTEAFF. The V gene is TRBV11-3, the J gene TRBJ1-1; D uncertain. The V end lost 5 bases, the J end lost 1 base, and 5 bases lay between the germline ends. The CDR3 spans 12 residues. Germline CDR1 and CDR2: SGHNT and YENEEA.

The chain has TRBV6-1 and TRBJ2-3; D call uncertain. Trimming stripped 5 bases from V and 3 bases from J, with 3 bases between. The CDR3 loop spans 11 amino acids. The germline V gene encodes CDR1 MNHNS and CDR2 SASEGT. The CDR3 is CASSTTDTQYF. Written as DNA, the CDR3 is TGTGCCAGCAGTACGACAGATACGCAGTATTTT.

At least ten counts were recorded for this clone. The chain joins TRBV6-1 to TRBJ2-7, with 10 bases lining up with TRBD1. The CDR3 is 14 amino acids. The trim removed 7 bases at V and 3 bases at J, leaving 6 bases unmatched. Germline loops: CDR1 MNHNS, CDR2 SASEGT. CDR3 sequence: CASMEGQGGYEQYF. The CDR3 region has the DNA TGTGCCAGCATGGAAGGACAGGGGGGCTACGAGCAGTACTTC.

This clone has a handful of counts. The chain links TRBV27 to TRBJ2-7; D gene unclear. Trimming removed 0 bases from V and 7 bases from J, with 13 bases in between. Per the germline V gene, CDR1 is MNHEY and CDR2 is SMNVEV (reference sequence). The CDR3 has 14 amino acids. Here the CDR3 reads CASSLSLSLGEQYF. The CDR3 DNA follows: TGTGCCAGCAGTTTATCGTTGAGTTTGGGGGAGCAGTACTTC.

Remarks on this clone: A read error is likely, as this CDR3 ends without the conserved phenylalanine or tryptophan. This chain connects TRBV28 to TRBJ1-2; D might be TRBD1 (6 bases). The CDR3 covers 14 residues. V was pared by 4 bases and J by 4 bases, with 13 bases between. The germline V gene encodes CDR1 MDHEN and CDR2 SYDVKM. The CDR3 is CASSSGTHSYGYTS. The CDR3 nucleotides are TGTGCCAGCAGTTCCGGGACACACTCCTATGGCTACACCTCC.

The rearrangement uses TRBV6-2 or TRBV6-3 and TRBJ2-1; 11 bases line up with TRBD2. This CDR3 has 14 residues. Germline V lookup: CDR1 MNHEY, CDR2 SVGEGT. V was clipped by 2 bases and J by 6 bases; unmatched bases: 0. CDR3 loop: CASSYGTSGNEQFF. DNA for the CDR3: TGTGCCAGCAGTTACGGGACTAGCGGCAATGAGCAGTTCTTC.

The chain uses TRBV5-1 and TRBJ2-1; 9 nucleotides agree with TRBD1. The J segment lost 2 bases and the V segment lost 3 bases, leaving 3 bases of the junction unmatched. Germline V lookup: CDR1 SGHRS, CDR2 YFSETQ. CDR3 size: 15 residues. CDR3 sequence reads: CASSSQGAAYNEQFF. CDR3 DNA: TGCGCCAGCAGCTCACAGGGGGCCGCCTACAATGAGCAGTTCTTC.

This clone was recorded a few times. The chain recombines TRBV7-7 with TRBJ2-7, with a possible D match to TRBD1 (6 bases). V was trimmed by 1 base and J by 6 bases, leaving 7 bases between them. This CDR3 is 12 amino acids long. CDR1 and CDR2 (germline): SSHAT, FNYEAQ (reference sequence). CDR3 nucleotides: TGTGCCAGCAGCTTAGGAGGGGGCGAGCAGTACTTC. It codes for CASSLGGGEQYF.

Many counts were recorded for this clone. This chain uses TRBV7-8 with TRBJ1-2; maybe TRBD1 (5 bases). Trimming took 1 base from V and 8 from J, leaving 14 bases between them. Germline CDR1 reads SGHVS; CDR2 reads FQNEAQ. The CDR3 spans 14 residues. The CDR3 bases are TGTGCCAGCAGCTTAGTAAGGGGACGGGACGGCTACACCTTC. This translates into CASSLVRGRDGYTF.

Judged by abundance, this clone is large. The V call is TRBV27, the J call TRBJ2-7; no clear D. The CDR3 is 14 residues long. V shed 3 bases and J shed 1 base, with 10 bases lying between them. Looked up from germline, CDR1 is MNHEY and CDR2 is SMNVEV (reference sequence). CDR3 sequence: CASSLTQVSYEQYF. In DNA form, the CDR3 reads TGTGCCAGCAGTTTGACTCAGGTATCCTACGAGCAGTACTTC.

CDR3 amino acids: CASSDLGQGDSPLHF. CDR3 in DNA: TGTGCCAGCAGTGATCTGGGACAGGGGGATTCACCCCTCCACTTT. The genes are TRBV25-1 and TRBJ1-6; 11 bases line up with TRBD1. The V gene's germline CDR1 is MGHDK and CDR2 SYGVNS. This CDR3 region has 15 residues. Unmatched junction bases numbered 3, after V lost 3 bases and J lost 8 bases.

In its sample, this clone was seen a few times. CDR3 nucleotides: TGTGCCAGCAGACTCGGGACAGACGGGGAGCTGTTTTTT. Translation gives CASRLGTDGELFF. The rearrangement uses TRBV2 and TRBJ2-2; 7 positions match TRBD1. This CDR3 comprises 13 residues. The germline V gene has CDR1 SNHLY and CDR2 FYNNEI. V shed 6 bases, J shed 7 bases, and the junction held 5 bases outside the gene matches.

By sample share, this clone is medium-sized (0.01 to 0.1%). The CDR3 DNA is TGTGCCAGCAGGCAAAGAGCGGCTAGCGGAAACACAGATACGCAGTATTTT. It is translated as CASRQRAASGNTDTQYF. The chain uses TRBV6-2 or TRBV6-3 and TRBJ2-3; 7 bases map to TRBD2. The germline V gene encodes CDR1 MNHEY and CDR2 SVGEGT. V dropped 6 bases and J dropped 2; count of bases not matched to a gene: 14. This CDR3 spans 17 amino acids.

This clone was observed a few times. The CDR3 region has the DNA TGCGCCAGCAGACCGGGACTAGCGGGAGACAATGAGCAGTTCTTC. It yields the protein CASRPGLAGDNEQFF. V usage is TRBV5-1 and J usage is TRBJ2-1, with TRBD2 matching over 14 bases. Germline assignment: CDR1 SGHRS and CDR2 YFSETQ. The CDR3 totals 15 residues. After removal of 5 bases from V and 5 bases from J, the junction contained 3 bases not matched to a gene.

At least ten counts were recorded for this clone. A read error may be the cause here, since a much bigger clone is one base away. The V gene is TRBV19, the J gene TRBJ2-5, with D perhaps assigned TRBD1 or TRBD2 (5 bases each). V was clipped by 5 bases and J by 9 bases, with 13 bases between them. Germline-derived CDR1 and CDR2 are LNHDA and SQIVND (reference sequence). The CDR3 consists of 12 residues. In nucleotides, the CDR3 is TGTGCCAGTAGTTGGGGGAAGGAGGCCCAGTACTTC. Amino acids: CASSWGKEAQYF.

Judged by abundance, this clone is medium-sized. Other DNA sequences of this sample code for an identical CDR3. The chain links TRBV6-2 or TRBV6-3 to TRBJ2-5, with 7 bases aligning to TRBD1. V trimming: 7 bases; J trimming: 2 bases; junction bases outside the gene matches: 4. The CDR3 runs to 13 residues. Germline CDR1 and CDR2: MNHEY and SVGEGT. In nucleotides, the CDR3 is TGTGCCAGCAAGACGGGACAGCAAGAGACCCAGTACTTC. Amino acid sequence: CASKTGQQETQYF.

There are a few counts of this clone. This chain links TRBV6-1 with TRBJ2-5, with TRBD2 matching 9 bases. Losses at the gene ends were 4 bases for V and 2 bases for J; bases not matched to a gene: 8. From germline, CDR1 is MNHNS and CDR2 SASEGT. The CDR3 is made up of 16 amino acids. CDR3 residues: CASSAPRTSEQETQYF. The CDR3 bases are TGTGCCAGCAGTGCCCCCCGGACTAGCGAGCAAGAGACCCAGTACTTC.

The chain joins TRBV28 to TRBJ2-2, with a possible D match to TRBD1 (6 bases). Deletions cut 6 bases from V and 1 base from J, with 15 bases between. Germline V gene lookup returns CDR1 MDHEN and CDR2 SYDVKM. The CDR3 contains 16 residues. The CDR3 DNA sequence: TGTGCCAGCAGCCCTAGACAGGTACTGAACACCGGGGAGCTGTTTTTT. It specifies CASSPRQVLNTGELFF.

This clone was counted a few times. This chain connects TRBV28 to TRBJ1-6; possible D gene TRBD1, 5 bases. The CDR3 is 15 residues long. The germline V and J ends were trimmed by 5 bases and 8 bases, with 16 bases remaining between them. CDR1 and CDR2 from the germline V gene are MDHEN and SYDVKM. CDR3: CASSIRGGRDSPLHF. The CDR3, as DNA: TGTGCCAGCAGTATTCGTGGGGGGAGAGATTCACCCCTCCACTTT. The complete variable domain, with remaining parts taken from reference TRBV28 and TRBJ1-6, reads DVKVTQSSRYLVKRTGEKVFLECVQDMDHENMFWYRQDPGLGLRLIYFSYDVKMKEKGDIPEGYSVSREKKERFSLILESASTNQTSMYLCASSIRGGRDSPLHFGNGTRLTVT.

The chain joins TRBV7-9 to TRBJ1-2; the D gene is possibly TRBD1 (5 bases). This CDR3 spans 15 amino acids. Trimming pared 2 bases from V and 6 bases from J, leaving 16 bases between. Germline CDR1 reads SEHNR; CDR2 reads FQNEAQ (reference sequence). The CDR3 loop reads CASSLSRDGGHGYTF. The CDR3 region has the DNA TGTGCCAGCAGCTTATCGAGGGACGGTGGCCATGGCTACACCTTC.

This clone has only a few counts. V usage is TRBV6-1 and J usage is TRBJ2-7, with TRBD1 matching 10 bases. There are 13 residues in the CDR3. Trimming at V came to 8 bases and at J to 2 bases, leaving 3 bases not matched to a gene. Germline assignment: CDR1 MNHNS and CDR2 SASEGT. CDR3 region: CASGDRGPYEQYF. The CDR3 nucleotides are TGTGCCAGCGGGGACAGGGGCCCCTACGAGCAGTACTTC.

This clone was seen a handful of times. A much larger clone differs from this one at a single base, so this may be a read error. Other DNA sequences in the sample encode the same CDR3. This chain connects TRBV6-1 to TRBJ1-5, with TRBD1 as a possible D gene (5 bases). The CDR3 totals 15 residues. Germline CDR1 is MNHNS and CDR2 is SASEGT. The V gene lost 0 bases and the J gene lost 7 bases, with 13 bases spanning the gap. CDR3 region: CASSEAVAGRQPQHF. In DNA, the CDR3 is TGTGCCAGCAGTGAAGCGGTGGCAGGGCGACAGCCCCAGCATTTT.